This TCR beta chain was identified in a study of OX40 agonist ivuxolimab in advanced cancers. The wider study: Ivuxolimab, an antibody acting as an agonist of OX40 (CD134), was used to treat patients.

Findings and caveats of the study: Clones of CD4+ and CD8+ blood T cells grew by week 6 at doses of 0.1 to 3.0 mg/kg. In CD8+ T cells, expanded clones were on average more numerous than in CD4+.

Concerning this clone: Its matching antigen is unknown.

Autoimmune disease history or systemic immunosuppression led to patient exclusion. V gave up 4 bases and J gave up 5 bases, with 27 bases separating them. The germline CDR1 and CDR2 sequences are SGHTA and FQGTGA. CDR3 size: 18 residues. Profiled with immunoSEQ multiplex PCR; TCRdb holds only in-frame clones, not every one. Seen here are some 41,000 clones, about 83% observed once, and the top ten hold about a third. The clonotype comes from an adult with an advanced solid tumor such as melanoma, head and neck, liver or kidney cancer. This specimen consisted of CD4+ or CD8+ T cells sorted from blood, obtained in a trial of the OX40 agonist ivuxolimab. This chain joins TRBV7-3 and TRBJ2-7; D may be TRBD2 (6 bases). CDR3 loop: CASSSETGLGEAGNEQYF. CDR3 DNA: TGTGCCAGCAGCTCCGAGACCGGGCTCGGGGAGGCAGGAAACGAGCAGTACTTC.